The sequence of this T cell receptor beta chain was determined in a study of cytomegalovirus exposure and HLA in healthy donors. This table comes from immunoSEQ multiplex PCR, and its TCRdb copy is limited to in-frame clones, with some not included. Found here are about 150,000 clones, roughly 89% of them singletons; the top ten hold 4.5%. CDR3 size: 15 residues. V dropped 1 base and J dropped 0 bases, with 8 bases sitting between them. Germline assignment: CDR1 SGHNT and CDR2 YYREEE (reference sequence). Sample: PBMCs. The V and J genes are TRBV5-4 and TRBJ1-5; no clear D. The clonotype comes from a man aged 18-30 years in good health and CMV-seropositive. The CDR3 bases are TGTGCCAGCAGCTTGTTTGGCAATAGCAATCAGCCCCAGCATTTT. Translated: CASSLFGNSNQPQHF.